One and the same sample provided the 26 T cell receptor beta chains below, sequenced in a study of shared clonotypes between healthy human individuals. This table comes from immunoSEQ multiplex PCR, and its TCRdb copy is limited to in-frame clones, with some not included. The data hold around 440,000 clones, with roughly three quarters observed a single time. What was sequenced was PBMCs. These receptors were obtained from a middle-aged woman in good health. Some clones in this sample may be carry-over from other donors' samples.

The chain recombines TRBV20-1 with TRBJ2-1; D is undetermined. This CDR3 contains 11 residues. CDR1 DFQATT and CDR2 SNEGSKA come from the germline V gene (reference sequence). V lost 3 bases, J lost 3 bases, and 3 bases lay in between. CDR3 residues: CSASYYNEQFF. For the CDR3, the DNA is TGCAGTGCTAGCTACTACAATGAGCAGTTCTTC.

The chain combines TRBV19 with TRBJ2-5; TRBD2 matches 9 bases. CDR1 LNHDA and CDR2 SQIVND come from the germline V gene (reference sequence). CDR3 length equals 15 residues. The V and J ends lost 7 bases and 2 bases, in that order; junction bases with no gene match: 8. CDR3 sequence (DNA): TGTGCCAGTACTCGCGGGAGGGATAAGCAAGAGACCCAGTACTTC. This translates into CASTRGRDKQETQYF.

The CDR3 sequence: CASSLNSGVYNEQFF. CDR3 sequence (DNA): TGTGCCAGCAGCTTAAATAGCGGGGTCTACAATGAGCAGTTCTTC. The chain has TRBV7-3 and TRBJ2-1; 8 bases map to TRBD2. Per germline, CDR1 SGHTA and CDR2 FQGTGA. This CDR3 has 15 amino acids. The V gene end was trimmed by 1 base and the J gene end by 3 bases; junction bases not matched to a gene: 2.

The V gene is TRBV14, the J gene TRBJ1-3; no clear D. V was shortened by 6 bases and J by 1 base, with 1 base between the two germline ends. This CDR3 spans 11 amino acids. From germline, CDR1 is SGHDN and CDR2 FVKESK. This chain's CDR3 is CASSSGNTIYF. The CDR3 DNA sequence: TGTGCCAGCAGTTCTGGAAACACCATATATTTT.

Ten or more counts support this clone. CDR3 sequence (DNA): TGCGCCAGCAGCTTGGGCTCCTCCGGGTCCTACGAGCAGTACTTC. It codes for CASSLGSSGSYEQYF. The chain couples TRBV5-1 to TRBJ2-7; D gene ambiguous. Germline assignment: CDR1 SGHRS and CDR2 YFSETQ. This CDR3 has 15 residues. The V end lost 0 bases, the J end lost 1 base, and 11 bases lay between the germline ends.

This rearrangement joins TRBV19 to TRBJ2-2, with TRBD1 matching 7 bases. Germline lookup yields CDR1 LNHDA and CDR2 SQIVND (reference sequence). The CDR3 covers 14 residues. V dropped 8 bases and J dropped 2; count of bases not matched to a gene: 5. The CDR3 spells CASFDRANTGELFF. The CDR3 region has the DNA TGTGCCAGTTTTGACAGGGCAAACACCGGGGAGCTGTTTTTT.

V is TRBV18 and J is TRBJ1-2; D is possibly TRBD1 (5 bases). The V gene's germline CDR1 is KGHSH and CDR2 LQKENI. Trimming left V 6 bases short and J 4 bases short, with 21 bases between. The CDR3 loop spans 16 amino acids. The CDR3 here is CASSIRGYERGYGYTF. The CDR3 DNA follows: TGTGCCAGCTCCATTCGGGGGTACGAGAGGGGCTATGGCTACACCTTC.

Worth noting for this clone: A far larger clone is one nucleotide away, so this likely arose from a read error. V and J are TRBV15 and TRBJ1-6; 7 bases are a match to TRBD1. Per germline, CDR1 LNHNV and CDR2 YYDKDF (reference sequence). After removal of 2 bases from V and 10 bases from J, the junction contained 8 bases not matched to a gene. The CDR3 has 15 residues. DNA for the CDR3: TGTGCCACCAGCAGAAGAGCAGGGGGTCGATCACCCCTCCACTTT. This codes for CATSRRAGGRSPLHF.

The CDR3 region has the DNA TGTGCCAGCAGTCCGGGACAGAAATCTTACTATGGCTACACCTTC. Translated: CASSPGQKSYYGYTF. The chain is built from TRBV7-6 and TRBJ1-2; 7 nucleotides match TRBD1. V lost 6 bases to trimming and J lost 3 bases; unmatched junction nucleotides: 10. Germline V CDR1 and CDR2: SGHVS, FNYEAQ. CDR3 length: 15 amino acids.

CDR3 amino acids: CASNRGTTSYNEQFF. CDR3 sequence (DNA): TGTGCCAGCAACAGGGGGACCACAAGCTACAATGAGCAGTTCTTC. J is TRBJ2-1 and V is TRBV27; 8 bases match TRBD1. The CDR3 sequence is 15 residues long. Germline-derived CDR1 and CDR2 are MNHEY and SMNVEV (reference sequence). The junction had 8 bases not matched to a gene; V was cut back by 7 bases and J by 3 bases.

Turning to this clone: A far larger clone is just one base off, so this is likely a read error. Different DNA sequences within this sample yield the same CDR3. The rearrangement links TRBV30 to TRBJ2-2; a possible D gene is TRBD2 (5 bases). CDR1 is GTSNPN and CDR2 is SVGIG in the germline V gene (reference sequence). The CDR3 is made up of 17 amino acids. The CDR3 sequence is CARGLPAGRANTGELFF. CDR3 in DNA: TGTGCCCGGGGATTACCCGCCGGGCGGGCGAACACCGGGGAGCTGTTCTTT.

The V and J genes are TRBV25-1 and TRBJ2-3, with 7 bases aligning to TRBD2. Germline V gene data show CDR1 as MGHDK and CDR2 as SYGVNS. Trimming cost V 8 bases and J 0 bases; bases outside gene matches: 5. The CDR3 sequence is 14 residues long. CDR3 coding DNA: TGTGCCAGCGCTCCGGGACTAAGCACAGATACGCAGTATTTT. Translating it yields CASAPGLSTDTQYF.

The sample holds one count of this clone. This chain connects TRBV28 to TRBJ1-5, with a weak D call TRBD1 (6 bases). This CDR3 spans 14 amino acids. The V gene lost 5 bases and the J gene lost 4 bases, with 12 bases spanning the gap. CDR1 is MDHEN, CDR2 SYDVKM, per germline. The CDR3 region has the DNA TGTGCCAGCAGTCCACAGGGAAGAAATCAGCCCCAGCATTTT. Its protein is CASSPQGRNQPQHF.

The rearrangement uses TRBV2 and TRBJ1-1; no reliable D call. V lost 1 base and J lost 11, with 17 bases in between. This CDR3 comprises 14 residues. CDR1 and CDR2 from the germline V gene are SNHLY and FYNNEI. CDR3 sequence (DNA): TGTGCCAGCAGTGAAGGGGTCGACGGACGTAGGGCTTTCTTT. Amino acids: CASSEGVDGRRAFF. Together with reference TRBV2 and TRBJ1-1, the CDR3 gives the full variable domain: EPEVTQTPSHQVTQMGQEVILRCVPISNHLYFYWYRQILGQKVEFLVSFYNNEISEKSEIFDDQFSVERPDGSNFTLKIRSTKLEDSAMYFCASSEGVDGRRAFFGQGTRLTVV.

The table lists this clone with many counts. The J gene is TRBJ1-2, the V gene TRBV18; TRBD1 aligns across 7 bases. The V segment lost 3 bases and the J segment 8 bases; nucleotides outside the gene matches: 12. In germline, CDR1 is KGHSH, CDR2 LQKENI. The CDR3 consists of 15 residues. This CDR3 is CASSPVDRAFGGYTF. In nucleotides, the CDR3 is TGTGCCAGCTCACCCGTCGACAGGGCATTTGGCGGCTACACCTTC.

This clone has just a few counts. The V gene is TRBV6-1, the J gene TRBJ2-1; 10 bases line up with TRBD1. This CDR3 has 15 residues. In germline, CDR1 is MNHNS, CDR2 SASEGT. The junction had 3 bases not matched to a gene; V was cut back by 4 bases and J by 3 bases. The CDR3 coding sequence is TGTGCCAGCAGTGTAAGGACAGGGGGCTACAATGAGCAGTTCTTC. Encoded protein: CASSVRTGGYNEQFF.

This rearrangement joins TRBV9 to TRBJ2-1; no firm D call. Germline assignment: CDR1 SGDLS and CDR2 YYNGEE. This CDR3 is 16 amino acids long. Trimming left V 0 bases short and J 0 bases short, with 10 bases between. The CDR3 DNA reads TGTGCCAGCAGCGTAGCCCTGTGGAGCTCCTACAATGAGCAGTTCTTC. Translated: CASSVALWSSYNEQFF.

This clone has ten or more counts. The chain couples TRBV4-3 to TRBJ1-1; possible D gene TRBD1, 5 bases. The V gene's germline CDR1 is LGHNA and CDR2 YSLEER. The CDR3 consists of 17 residues. The ends were cut back, 0 bases at V and 2 bases at J, with 16 bases in the middle. In DNA form, the CDR3 reads TGCGCCAGCAGCCAAGATCTGGCAGGGAGGGCTAACACTGAAGCTTTCTTT. Protein: CASSQDLAGRANTEAFF.

The chain has TRBV12-5 and TRBJ1-5; D is ambiguous. The CDR3 covers 17 residues. Trimming left V 3 bases short and J 6 bases short, with 21 bases between. The germline V gene has CDR1 LGHNT and CDR2 FRNRAP. CDR3 coding DNA: TGTGCTAGTGGTTTTTGGGAAGGGCTCCATGAAGTTCAGCCCCAGCATTTT. Protein: CASGFWEGLHEVQPQHF.

This clone appeared a single time. The J gene is TRBJ2-7, the V gene TRBV9; possible D gene TRBD1, 5 bases. The CDR3 is 15 residues long. From germline, CDR1 is SGDLS and CDR2 YYNGEE. Trimming stripped 4 bases from V and 0 bases from J, with 14 bases between. Written as DNA, the CDR3 is TGTGCCAGCAGCTTCCAACAGGTCTTCTCCTACGAGCAGTACTTC. Protein: CASSFQQVFSYEQYF.

CDR3 nucleotide sequence: TGCAGTGCTCCTAGCGGGCTCGAGCAGTTCTTC. Translating it yields CSAPSGLEQFF. The chain couples TRBV20-1 to TRBJ2-1; 8 nucleotides align to TRBD2. This CDR3 is 11 amino acids long. Germline CDR1 is DFQATT and CDR2 is SNEGSKA (reference sequence). The ends lost 5 bases at V and 10 bases at J; junction bases unmatched: 4.

The J gene is TRBJ2-1, the V gene TRBV6-1, with D perhaps matching TRBD2 (5 bases). V was trimmed by 8 bases and J by 1 base, leaving 6 bases between them. The germline V gene encodes CDR1 MNHNS and CDR2 SASEGT. This CDR3 contains 12 residues. The CDR3 spells CASGRSYNEQFF. The DNA of the CDR3 is TGTGCCAGCGGGAGATCCTACAATGAGCAGTTCTTC.

A few counts support this clone. Other DNA sequences of this sample code for an identical CDR3. V usage is TRBV5-5 and J usage is TRBJ1-2, with D maybe TRBD1 (5 bases). Germline V CDR1 and CDR2: SGHKS, YYEKEE (reference sequence). Trimming cost V 0 bases and J 4 bases, with 7 bases left between them. This CDR3 has 13 residues. In nucleotides, the CDR3 is TGTGCCAGCAGCTTGGAGCAGGGCTATGGCTACACCTTC. This codes for CASSLEQGYGYTF.

In this sample, this clone turned up once. This chain connects TRBV10-2 to TRBJ1-3; D is perhaps TRBD1 (6 bases). Trimming stripped 4 bases from V and 0 bases from J, with 13 bases between. Germline-derived CDR1 and CDR2 are WSHSY and SAAADI. The CDR3 is 16 residues long. This chain's CDR3 is CASSGPDRSSGNTIYF. Here the CDR3 DNA reads TGCGCCAGCAGTGGTCCCGACAGGAGCTCTGGAAACACCATATATTTT.

The V gene is TRBV25-1, the J gene TRBJ1-2; unclear D gene. This CDR3 contains 12 residues. Germline values: CDR1 MGHDK, CDR2 SYGVNS. Trimming shortened V by 0 bases and J by 8 bases, and 7 bases separated the two germline ends. CDR3 in amino acids: CASSEYRRGYTF. CDR3 DNA sequence: TGTGCCAGCAGTGAATATAGACGGGGCTACACCTTC.

There are a few counts of this clone. The chain has TRBV27 and TRBJ1-1, with D possibly TRBD1 on 6 matching bases. Looked up from germline, CDR1 is MNHEY and CDR2 is SMNVEV (reference sequence). The V and J ends lost 5 bases and 0 bases respectively, with 16 bases between them. The CDR3 is 16 amino acids. CDR3 residues: CASSPLQGGMNTEAFF. In DNA form, the CDR3 reads TGTGCCAGCAGTCCTTTACAGGGTGGGATGAACACTGAAGCTTTCTTT.